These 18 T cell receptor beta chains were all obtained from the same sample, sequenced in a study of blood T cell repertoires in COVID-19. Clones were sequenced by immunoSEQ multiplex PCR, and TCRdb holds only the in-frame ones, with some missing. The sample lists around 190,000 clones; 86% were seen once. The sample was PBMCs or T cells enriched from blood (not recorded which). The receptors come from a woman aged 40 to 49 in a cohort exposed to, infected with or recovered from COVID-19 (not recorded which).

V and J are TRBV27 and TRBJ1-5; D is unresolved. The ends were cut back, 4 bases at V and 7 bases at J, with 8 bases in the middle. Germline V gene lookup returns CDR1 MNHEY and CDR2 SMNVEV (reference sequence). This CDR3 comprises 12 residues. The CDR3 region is CASSSGNQPQHF. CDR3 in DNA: TGTGCCAGCAGTTCCGGGAACCAGCCCCAGCATTTT.

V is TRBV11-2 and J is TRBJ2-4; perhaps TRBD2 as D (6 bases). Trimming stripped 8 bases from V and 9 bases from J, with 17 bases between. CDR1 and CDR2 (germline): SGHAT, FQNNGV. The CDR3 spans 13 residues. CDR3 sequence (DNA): TGTGCCAGCTCCTTACCGGGACTGGTCATTCAGTACTTC. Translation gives CASSLPGLVIQYF.

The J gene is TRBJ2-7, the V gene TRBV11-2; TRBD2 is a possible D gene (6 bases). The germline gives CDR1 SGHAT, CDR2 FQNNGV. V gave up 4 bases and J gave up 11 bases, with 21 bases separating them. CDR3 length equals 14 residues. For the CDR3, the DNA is TGTGCCAGCAGCTACATCTCGCCGCCGGGAGAGGAGTACTTC. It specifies CASSYISPPGEEYF.

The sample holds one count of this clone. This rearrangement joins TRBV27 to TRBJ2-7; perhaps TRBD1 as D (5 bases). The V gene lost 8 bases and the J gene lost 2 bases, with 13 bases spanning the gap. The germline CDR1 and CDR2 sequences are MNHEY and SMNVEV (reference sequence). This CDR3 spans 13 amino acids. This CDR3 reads CASGNGHTYEQYF. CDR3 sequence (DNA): TGTGCCAGCGGAAACGGACATACCTACGAGCAGTACTTC.

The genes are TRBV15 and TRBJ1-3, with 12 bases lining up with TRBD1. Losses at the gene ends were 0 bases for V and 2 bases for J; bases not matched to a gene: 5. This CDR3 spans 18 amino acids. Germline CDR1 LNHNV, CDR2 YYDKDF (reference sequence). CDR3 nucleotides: TGTGCCACCAGCAGAGATTGGGACAGGGGGCGAGCTGGAAACACCATATATTTT. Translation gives CATSRDWDRGRAGNTIYF.

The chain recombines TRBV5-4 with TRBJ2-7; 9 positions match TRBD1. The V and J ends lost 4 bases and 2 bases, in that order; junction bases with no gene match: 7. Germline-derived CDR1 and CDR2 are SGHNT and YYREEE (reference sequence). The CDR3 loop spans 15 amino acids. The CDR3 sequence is CASSGTGTGPYEQYF. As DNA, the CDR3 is TGTGCCAGCAGCGGCACCGGGACAGGGCCCTACGAGCAGTACTTC. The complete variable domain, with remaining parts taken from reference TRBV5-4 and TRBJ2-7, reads ETGVTQSPTHLIKTRGQQVTLRCSSQSGHNTVSWYQQALGQGPQFIFQYYREEENGRGNFPPRFSGLQFPNYSSELNVNALELDDSALYLCASSGTGTGPYEQYFGPGTRLTVT.

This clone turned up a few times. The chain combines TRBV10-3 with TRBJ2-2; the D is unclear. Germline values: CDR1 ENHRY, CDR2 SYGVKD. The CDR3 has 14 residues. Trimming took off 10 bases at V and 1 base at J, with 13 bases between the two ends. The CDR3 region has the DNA TGTGCCACAAGAAAAGAACAGAACACCGGGGAGCTGTTTTTT. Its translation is CATRKEQNTGELFF.

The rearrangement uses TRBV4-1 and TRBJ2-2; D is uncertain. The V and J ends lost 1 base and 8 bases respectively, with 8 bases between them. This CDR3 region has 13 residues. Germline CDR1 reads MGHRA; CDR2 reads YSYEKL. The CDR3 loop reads CASSQGLDGELFF. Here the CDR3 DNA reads TGCGCCAGCAGCCAAGGGCTAGATGGGGAGCTGTTTTTT.

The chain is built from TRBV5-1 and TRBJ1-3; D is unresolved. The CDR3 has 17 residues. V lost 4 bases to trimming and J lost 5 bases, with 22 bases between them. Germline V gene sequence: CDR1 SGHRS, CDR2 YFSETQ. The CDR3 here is CASSEGSPGEFRNTIYF. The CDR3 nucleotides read TGCGCCAGCAGCGAAGGCAGTCCGGGAGAGTTTCGAAACACCATATATTTT.

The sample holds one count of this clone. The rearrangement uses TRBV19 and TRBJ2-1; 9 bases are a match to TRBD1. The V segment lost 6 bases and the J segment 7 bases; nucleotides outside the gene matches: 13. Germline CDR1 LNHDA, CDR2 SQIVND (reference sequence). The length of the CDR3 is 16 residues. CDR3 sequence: CASRNLTGGFGNEQFF. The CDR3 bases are TGTGCCAGTAGGAACCTTACAGGGGGCTTCGGTAATGAGCAGTTCTTC.

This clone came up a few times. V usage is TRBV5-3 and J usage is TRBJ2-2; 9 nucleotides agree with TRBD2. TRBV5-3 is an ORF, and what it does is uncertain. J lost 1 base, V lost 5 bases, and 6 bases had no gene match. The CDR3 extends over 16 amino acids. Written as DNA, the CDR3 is TGTGCCAGAAGACCAGCGGGAGGTTTGAACACCGGGGAGCTGTTTTTT. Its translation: CARRPAGGLNTGELFF.

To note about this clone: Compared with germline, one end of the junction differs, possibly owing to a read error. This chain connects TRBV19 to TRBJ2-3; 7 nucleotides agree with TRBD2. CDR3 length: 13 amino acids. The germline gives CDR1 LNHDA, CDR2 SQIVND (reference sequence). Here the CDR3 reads CANSMWREDTQYF. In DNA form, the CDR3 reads TGTGCCAATAGTATGTGGCGGGAGGATACGCAGTATTTT.

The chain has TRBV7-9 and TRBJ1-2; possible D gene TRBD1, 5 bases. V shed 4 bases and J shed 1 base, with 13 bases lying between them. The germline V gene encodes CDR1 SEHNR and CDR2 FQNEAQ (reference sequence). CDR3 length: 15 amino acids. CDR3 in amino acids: CASSSTDRINYGYTF. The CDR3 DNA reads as TGTGCCAGCAGCTCAACAGACAGAATTAACTATGGCTACACCTTC. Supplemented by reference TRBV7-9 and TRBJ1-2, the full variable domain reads DTGVSQNPRHKITKRGQNVTFRCDPISEHNRLYWYRQTLGQGPEFLTYFQNEAQLEKSRLLSDRFSAERPKGSFSTLEIQRTEQGDSAMYLCASSSTDRINYGYTFGSGTRLTVV.

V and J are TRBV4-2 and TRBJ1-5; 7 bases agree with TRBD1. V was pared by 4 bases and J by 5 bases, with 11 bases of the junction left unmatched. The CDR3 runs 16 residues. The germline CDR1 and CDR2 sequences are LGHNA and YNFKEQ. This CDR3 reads CASSRDTGEGDQPQHF. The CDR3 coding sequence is TGTGCCAGCAGCCGAGATACAGGGGAAGGCGATCAGCCCCAGCATTTT.

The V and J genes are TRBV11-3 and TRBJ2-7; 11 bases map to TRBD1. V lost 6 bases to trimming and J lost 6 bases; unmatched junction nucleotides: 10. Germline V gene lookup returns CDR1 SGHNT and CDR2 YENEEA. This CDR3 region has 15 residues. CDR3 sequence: CASSSPAGTGGEQYF. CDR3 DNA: TGTGCCAGCAGTTCGCCGGCCGGGACAGGGGGCGAGCAGTACTTC.

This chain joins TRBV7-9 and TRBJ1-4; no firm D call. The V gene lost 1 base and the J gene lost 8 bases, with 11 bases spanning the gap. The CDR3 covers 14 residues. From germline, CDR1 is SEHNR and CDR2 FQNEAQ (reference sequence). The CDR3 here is CASSLGEENEKLFF. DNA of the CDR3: TGTGCCAGCAGCTTAGGGGAGGAGAACGAAAAACTGTTTTTT.

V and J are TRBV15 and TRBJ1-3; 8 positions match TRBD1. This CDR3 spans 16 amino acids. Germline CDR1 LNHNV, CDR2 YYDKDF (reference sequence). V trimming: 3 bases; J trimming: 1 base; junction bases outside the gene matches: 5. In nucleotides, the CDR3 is TGTGCCACCAGCAGGAACAGGGGGACTTCTGGAAACACCATATATTTT. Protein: CATSRNRGTSGNTIYF.

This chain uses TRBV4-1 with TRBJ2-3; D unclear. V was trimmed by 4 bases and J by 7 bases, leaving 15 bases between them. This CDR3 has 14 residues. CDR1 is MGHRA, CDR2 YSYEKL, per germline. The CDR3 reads CASSLDLGSYTQYF. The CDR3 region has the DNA TGCGCCAGCAGCCTCGACCTAGGTTCCTATACGCAGTATTTT.